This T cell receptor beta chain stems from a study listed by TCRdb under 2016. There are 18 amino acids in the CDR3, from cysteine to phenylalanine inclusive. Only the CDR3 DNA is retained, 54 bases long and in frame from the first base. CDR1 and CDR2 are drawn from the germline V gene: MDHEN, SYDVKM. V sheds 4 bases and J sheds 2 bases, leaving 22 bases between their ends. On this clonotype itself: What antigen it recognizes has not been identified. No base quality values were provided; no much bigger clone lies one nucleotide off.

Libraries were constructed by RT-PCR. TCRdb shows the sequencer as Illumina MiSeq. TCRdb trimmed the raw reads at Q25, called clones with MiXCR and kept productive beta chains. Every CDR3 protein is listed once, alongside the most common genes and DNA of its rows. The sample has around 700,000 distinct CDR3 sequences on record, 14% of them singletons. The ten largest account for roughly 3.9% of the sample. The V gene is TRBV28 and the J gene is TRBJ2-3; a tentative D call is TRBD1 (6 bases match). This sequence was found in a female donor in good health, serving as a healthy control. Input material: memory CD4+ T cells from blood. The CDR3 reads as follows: CASSSPARQALLTDTQYF. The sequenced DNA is TGTGCCAGCAGTTCACCGGCCAGACAGGCCCTCCTCACAGATACGCAGTATTTT.